The 3 T cell receptor beta chains below were found in one sample sequenced in a study of blood T cell repertoires in COVID-19. The repertoire was sequenced with immunoSEQ multiplex PCR; TCRdb's copy has only in-frame clones and lacks some. The data contain roughly 500,000 clones, approximately 92% of them seen just once; the ten biggest clones take up over 0.7%. Sequenced: peripheral blood. The receptors derive from a man between 18 and 35 years old with COVID-19, enrolled during active disease.

This clone was seen a few times. The chain is built from TRBV18 and TRBJ2-1; maybe TRBD2 (5 bases). Germline assignment: CDR1 KGHSH and CDR2 LQKENI. The germline V and J ends were trimmed by 0 bases and 0 bases, with 18 bases remaining between them. The CDR3 contains 19 residues. The CDR3 DNA sequence: TGTGCCAGCTCACCACCATCCCGAGAGCGGCCGAGCTCCTACAATGAGCAGTTCTTC. Encoded protein: CASSPPSRERPSSYNEQFF.

V gene TRBV7-9 combines with J gene TRBJ2-7, with a tentative D call TRBD2 (6 bases). The CDR3 consists of 14 residues. V gave up 2 bases and J gave up 2 bases, with 10 bases separating them. The germline gives CDR1 SEHNR, CDR2 FQNEAQ (reference sequence). The CDR3: CASSLRDSPYEQYF. CDR3 DNA: TGTGCCAGCAGCTTAAGGGACTCACCCTACGAGCAGTACTTC.

V is TRBV6-1 and J is TRBJ1-2, with TRBD1 matching over 8 bases. The J segment lost 6 bases and the V segment lost 3 bases, leaving 3 bases of the junction unmatched. Germline loops: CDR1 MNHNS, CDR2 SASEGT. This CDR3 has 13 residues. DNA of the CDR3: TGTGCCAGCAGTGAGTCAGGGGGCAATGGCTACACCTTC. This translates into CASSESGGNGYTF.